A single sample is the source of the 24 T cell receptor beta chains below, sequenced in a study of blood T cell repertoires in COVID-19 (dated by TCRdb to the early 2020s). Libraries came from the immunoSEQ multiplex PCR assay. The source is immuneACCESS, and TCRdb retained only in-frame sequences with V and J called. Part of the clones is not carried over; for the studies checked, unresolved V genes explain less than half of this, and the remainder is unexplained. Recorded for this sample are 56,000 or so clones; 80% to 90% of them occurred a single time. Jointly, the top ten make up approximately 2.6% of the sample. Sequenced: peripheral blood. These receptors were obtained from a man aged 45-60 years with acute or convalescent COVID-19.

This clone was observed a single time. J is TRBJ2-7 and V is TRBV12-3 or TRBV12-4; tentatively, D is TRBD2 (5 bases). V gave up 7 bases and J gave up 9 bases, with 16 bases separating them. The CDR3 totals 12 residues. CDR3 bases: TGTGCCAGCACTTCCTTGGGAGTACGGCAGTACTTC. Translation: CASTSLGVRQYF.

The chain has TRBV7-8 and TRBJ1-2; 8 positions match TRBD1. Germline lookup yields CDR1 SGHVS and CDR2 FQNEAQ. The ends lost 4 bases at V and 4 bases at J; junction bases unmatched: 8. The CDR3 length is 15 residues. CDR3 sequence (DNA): TGTGCCAGCAGCTATTCGACAGGGGACCCCTATGGCTACACCTTC. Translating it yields CASSYSTGDPYGYTF.

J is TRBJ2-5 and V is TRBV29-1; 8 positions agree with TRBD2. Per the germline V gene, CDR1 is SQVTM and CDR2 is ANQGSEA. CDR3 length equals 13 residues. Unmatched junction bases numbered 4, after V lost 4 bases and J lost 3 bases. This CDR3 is CSVGALAEETQYF. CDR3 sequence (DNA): TGCAGCGTTGGAGCACTAGCGGAAGAGACCCAGTACTTC.

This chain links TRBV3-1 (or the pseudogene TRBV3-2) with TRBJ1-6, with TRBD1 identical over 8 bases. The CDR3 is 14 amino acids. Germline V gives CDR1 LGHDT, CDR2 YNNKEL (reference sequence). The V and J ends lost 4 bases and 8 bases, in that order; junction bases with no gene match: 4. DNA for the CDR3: TGTGCCAGCAGCCTTGGACAGGGACATTCACCCCTCCACTTT. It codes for CASSLGQGHSPLHF.

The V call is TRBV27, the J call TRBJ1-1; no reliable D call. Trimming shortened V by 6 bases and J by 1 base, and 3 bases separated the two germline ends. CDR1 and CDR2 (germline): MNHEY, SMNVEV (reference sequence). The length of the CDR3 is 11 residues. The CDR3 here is CASRRNTEAFF. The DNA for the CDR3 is TGTGCCAGCAGGAGGAACACTGAAGCTTTCTTT.

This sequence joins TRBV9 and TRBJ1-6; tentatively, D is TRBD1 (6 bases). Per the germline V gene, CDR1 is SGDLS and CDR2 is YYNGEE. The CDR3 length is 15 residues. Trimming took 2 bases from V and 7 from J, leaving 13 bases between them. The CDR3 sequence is CASSVRAGENSPLHF. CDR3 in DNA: TGTGCCAGCAGCGTCAGGGCAGGGGAGAATTCACCCCTCCACTTT.

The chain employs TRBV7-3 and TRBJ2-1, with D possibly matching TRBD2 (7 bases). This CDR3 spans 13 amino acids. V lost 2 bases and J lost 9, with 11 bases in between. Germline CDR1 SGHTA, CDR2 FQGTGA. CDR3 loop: CASSLGGAGEQFF. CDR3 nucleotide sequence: TGTGCCAGCAGCTTAGGGGGGGCCGGTGAGCAGTTCTTC.

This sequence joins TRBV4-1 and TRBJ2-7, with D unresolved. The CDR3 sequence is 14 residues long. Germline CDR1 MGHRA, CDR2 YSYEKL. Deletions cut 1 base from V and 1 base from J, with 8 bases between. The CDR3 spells CASSQAAVSYEQYF. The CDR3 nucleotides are TGCGCCAGCAGCCAAGCGGCGGTTTCCTACGAGCAGTACTTC.

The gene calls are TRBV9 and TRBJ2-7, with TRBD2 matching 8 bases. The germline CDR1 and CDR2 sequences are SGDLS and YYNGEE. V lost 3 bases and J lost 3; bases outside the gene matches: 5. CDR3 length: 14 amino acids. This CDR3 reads CASSAGGRSYEQYF. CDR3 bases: TGTGCCAGCAGCGCCGGCGGGAGGAGCTACGAGCAGTACTTC.

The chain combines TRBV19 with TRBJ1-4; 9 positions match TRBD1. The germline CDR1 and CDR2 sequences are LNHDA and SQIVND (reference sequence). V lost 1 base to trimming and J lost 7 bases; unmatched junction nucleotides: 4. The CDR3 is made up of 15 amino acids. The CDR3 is CASSIGDREFEKLFF. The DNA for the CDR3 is TGTGCCAGTAGTATAGGGGACAGGGAATTTGAAAAACTGTTTTTT.

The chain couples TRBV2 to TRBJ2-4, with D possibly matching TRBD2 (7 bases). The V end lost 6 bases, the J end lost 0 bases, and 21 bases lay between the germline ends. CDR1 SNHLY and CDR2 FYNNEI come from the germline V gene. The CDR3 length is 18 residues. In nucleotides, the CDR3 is TGTGCCAGCAGGGGGGGGCGGGAGCGGTCCGTAGCCAAAAACATTCAGTACTTC. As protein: CASRGGRERSVAKNIQYF.

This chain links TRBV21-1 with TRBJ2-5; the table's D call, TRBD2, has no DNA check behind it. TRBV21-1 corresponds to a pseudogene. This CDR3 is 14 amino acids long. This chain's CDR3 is CASSKPPIRGTQYF. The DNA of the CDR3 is TGTGCCAGCAGCAAACCACCTATTCGTGGGACCCAGTACTTC.

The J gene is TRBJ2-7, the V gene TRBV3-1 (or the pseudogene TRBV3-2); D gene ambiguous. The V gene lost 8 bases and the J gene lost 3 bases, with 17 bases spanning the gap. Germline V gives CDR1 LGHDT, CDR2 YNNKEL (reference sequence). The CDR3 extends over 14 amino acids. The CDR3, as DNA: TGTGCCAGCTCCACGGTCAGGAAAAACTACGAGCAGTACTTC. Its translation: CASSTVRKNYEQYF.

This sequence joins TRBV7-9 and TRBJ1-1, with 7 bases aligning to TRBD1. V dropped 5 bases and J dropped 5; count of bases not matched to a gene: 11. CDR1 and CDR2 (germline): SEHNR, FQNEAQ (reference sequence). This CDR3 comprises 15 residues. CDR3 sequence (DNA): TGTGCCAGCAGCCCGGGGCTTACAGGGGAGACTGAAGCTTTCTTT. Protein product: CASSPGLTGETEAFF. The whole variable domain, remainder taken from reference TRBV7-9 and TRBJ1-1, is DTGVSQNPRHKITKRGQNVTFRCDPISEHNRLYWYRQTLGQGPEFLTYFQNEAQLEKSRLLSDRFSAERPKGSFSTLEIQRTEQGDSAMYLCASSPGLTGETEAFFGQGTRLTVV.

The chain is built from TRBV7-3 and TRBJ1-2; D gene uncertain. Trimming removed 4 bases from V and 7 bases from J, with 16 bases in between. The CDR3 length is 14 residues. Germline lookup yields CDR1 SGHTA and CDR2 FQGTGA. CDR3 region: CASSSRGIESGYTF. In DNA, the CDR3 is TGTGCCAGCAGCTCACGAGGGATCGAATCTGGCTACACCTTC.

DNA for the CDR3: TGTGCCTCCCTTCGGGGCCCTAGCGCCTACGAGCAGTACTTC. Its translation: CASLRGPSAYEQYF. The gene calls are TRBV2 and TRBJ2-7; D may be TRBD2 (6 bases). Germline CDR1 is SNHLY and CDR2 is FYNNEI. The V gene lost 11 bases and the J gene lost 2 bases, with 19 bases spanning the gap. This CDR3 has 14 amino acids.

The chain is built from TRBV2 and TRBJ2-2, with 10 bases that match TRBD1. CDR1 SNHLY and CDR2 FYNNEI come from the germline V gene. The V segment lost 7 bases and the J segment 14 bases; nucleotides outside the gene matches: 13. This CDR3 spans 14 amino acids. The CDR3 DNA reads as TGTGCCAGCACCTTGACAGGGGGCGGGGGAGGACTGTTTTTT. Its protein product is CASTLTGGGGGLFF. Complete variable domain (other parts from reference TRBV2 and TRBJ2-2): EPEVTQTPSHQVTQMGQEVILRCVPISNHLYFYWYRQILGQKVEFLVSFYNNEISEKSEIFDDQFSVERPDGSNFTLKIRSTKLEDSAMYFCASTLTGGGGGLFFGEGSRLTVL.

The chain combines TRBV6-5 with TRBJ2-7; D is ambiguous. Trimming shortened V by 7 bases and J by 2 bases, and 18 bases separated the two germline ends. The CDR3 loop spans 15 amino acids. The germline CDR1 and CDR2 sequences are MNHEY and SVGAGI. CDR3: CASTKLLTDAYEQYF. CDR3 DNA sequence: TGTGCCAGCACTAAACTATTGACGGATGCCTACGAGCAGTACTTC.

The CDR3 loop is CASSLELGQGGYTF. CDR3 bases: TGTGCCAGCAGCTTGGAGTTGGGACAGGGAGGCTACACCTTC. V and J are TRBV5-8 and TRBJ1-2, with TRBD1 identical over 9 bases. The germline V gene encodes CDR1 SGHTS and CDR2 YDEGEE. Trimming cost V 0 bases and J 8 bases; bases outside gene matches: 5. This CDR3 is built from 14 residues.

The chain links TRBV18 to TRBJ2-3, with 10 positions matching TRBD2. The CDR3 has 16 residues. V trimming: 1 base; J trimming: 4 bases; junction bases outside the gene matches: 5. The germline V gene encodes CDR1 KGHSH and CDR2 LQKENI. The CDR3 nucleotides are TGTGCCAGCTCACCACGAAGCGGGGGGGCAGCAGATACGCAGTATTTT. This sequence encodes CASSPRSGGAADTQYF.

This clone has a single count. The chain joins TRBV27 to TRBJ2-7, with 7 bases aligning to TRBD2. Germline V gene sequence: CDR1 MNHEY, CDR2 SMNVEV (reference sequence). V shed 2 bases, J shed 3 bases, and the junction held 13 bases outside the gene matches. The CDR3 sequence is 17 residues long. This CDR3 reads CASSLRPWEGLIYEQYF. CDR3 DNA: TGTGCCAGCAGTTTACGCCCTTGGGAGGGCTTAATCTACGAGCAGTACTTC.

Here the CDR3 reads CASSSSGSYEQYF. Here the CDR3 DNA reads TGTGCCAGCAGCAGTAGCGGCTCCTACGAGCAGTACTTC. This chain connects TRBV21-1 to TRBJ2-7; the table's D call, TRBD2, has no DNA check behind it. TRBV21-1 is recorded as a pseudogene. This CDR3 has 13 residues.

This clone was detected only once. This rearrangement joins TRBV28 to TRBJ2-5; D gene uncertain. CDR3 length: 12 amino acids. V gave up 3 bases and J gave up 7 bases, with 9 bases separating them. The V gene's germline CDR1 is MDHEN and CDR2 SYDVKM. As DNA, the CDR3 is TGTGCCAGCAGTTTGCCCTACCGGACCCAGTACTTC. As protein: CASSLPYRTQYF.

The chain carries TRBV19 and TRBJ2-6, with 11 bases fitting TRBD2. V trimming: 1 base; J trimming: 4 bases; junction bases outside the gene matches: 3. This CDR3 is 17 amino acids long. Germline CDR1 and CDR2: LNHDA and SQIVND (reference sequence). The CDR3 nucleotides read TGTGCCAGTAGTATAGGACTAGCGGGAACCGGGGCCAACGTCCTGACTTTC. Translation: CASSIGLAGTGANVLTF. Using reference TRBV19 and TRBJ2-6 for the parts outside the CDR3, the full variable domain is DGGITQSPKYLFRKEGQNVTLSCEQNLNHDAMYWYRQDPGQGLRLIYYSQIVNDFQKGDIAEGYSVSREKKESFPLTVTSAQKNPTAFYLCASSIGLAGTGANVLTFGAGSRLTVL.